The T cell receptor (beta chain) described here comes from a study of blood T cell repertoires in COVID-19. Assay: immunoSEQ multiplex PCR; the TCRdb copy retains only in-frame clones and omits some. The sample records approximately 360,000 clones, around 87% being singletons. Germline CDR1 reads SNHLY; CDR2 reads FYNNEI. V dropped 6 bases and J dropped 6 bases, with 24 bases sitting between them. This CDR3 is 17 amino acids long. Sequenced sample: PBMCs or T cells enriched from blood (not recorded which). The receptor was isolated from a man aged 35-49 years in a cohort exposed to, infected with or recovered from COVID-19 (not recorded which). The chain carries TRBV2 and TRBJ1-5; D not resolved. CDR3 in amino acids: CASSESVRAGVRQPQHF. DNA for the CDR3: TGTGCCAGCAGCGAATCTGTAAGGGCCGGGGTCCGTCAGCCCCAGCATTTT.